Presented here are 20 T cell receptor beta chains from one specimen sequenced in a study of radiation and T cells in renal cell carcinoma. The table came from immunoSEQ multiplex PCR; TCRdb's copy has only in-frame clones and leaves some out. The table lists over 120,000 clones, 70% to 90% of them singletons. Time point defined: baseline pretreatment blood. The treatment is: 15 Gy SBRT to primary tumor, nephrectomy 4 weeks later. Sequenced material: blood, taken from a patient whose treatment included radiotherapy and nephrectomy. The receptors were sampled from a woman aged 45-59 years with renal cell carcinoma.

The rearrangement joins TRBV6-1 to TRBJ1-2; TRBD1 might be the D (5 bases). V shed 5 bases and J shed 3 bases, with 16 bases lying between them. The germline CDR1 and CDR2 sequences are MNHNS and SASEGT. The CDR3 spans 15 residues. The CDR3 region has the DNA TGTGCCAGCAGTCCCGAGGGGTTGTCTTACTATGGCTACACCTTC. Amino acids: CASSPEGLSYYGYTF.

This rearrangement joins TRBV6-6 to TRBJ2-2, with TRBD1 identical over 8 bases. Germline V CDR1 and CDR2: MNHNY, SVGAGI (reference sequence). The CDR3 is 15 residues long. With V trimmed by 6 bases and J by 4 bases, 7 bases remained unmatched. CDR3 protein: CASSGTGRRTGELFF. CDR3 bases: TGTGCCAGCAGCGGGACAGGCCGGCGCACCGGGGAGCTGTTTTTT.

The CDR3 DNA sequence: TGTGCCAGCAGTTACGGAGGGCCCACAGATACGCAGTATTTT. This encodes CASSYGGPTDTQYF. This chain links TRBV6-6 with TRBJ2-3, with D possibly matching TRBD2 (6 bases). Germline assignment: CDR1 MNHNY and CDR2 SVGAGI (reference sequence). The ends were cut back, 2 bases at V and 2 bases at J, with 8 bases in the middle. The CDR3 spans 14 residues.

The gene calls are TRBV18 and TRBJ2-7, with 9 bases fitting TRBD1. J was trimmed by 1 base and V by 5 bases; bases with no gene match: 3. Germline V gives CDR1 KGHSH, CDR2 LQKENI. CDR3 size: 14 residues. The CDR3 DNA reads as TGTGCCAGCTCAACCGGGACAGGGTCCTACGAGCAGTACTTC. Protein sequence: CASSTGTGSYEQYF.

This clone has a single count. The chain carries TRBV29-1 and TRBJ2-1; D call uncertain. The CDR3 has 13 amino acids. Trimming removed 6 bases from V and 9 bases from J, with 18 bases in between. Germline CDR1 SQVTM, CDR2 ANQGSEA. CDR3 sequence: CSVLRATSGEQFF. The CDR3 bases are TGCAGCGTCCTTAGAGCGACCTCGGGTGAGCAGTTCTTC.

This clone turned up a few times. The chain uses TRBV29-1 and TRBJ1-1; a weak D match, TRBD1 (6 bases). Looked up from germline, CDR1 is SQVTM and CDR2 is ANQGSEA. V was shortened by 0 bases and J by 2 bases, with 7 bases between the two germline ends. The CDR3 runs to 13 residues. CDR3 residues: CSVEEGGNTEAFF. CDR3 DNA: TGCAGCGTTGAAGAAGGGGGAAACACTGAAGCTTTCTTT.

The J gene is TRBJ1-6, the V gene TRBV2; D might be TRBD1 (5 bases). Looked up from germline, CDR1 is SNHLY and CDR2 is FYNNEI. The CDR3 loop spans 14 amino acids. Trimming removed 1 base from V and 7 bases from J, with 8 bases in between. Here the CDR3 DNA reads TGTGCCAGCAGTGAAGGGGGGTGGAATTCACCCCTCCACTTT. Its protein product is CASSEGGWNSPLHF.

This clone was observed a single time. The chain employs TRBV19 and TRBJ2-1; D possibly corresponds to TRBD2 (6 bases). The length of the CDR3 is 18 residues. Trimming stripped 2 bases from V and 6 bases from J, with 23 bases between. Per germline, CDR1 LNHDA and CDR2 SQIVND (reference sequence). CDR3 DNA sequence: TGTGCCAGTAGTATAAAGTGGGGGGTTAATAGGGGAGGCAATGAGCAGTTCTTC. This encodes CASSIKWGVNRGGNEQFF. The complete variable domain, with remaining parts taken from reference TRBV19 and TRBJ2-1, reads DGGITQSPKYLFRKEGQNVTLSCEQNLNHDAMYWYRQDPGQGLRLIYYSQIVNDFQKGDIAEGYSVSREKKESFPLTVTSAQKNPTAFYLCASSIKWGVNRGGNEQFFGPGTRLTVL.

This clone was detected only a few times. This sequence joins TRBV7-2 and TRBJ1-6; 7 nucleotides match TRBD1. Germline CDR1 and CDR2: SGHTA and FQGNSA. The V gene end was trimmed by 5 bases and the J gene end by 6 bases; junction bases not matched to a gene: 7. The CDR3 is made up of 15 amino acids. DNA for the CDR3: TGTGCCAGCAGCACAGGGGATTACAGTAATTCACCCCTCCACTTT. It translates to CASSTGDYSNSPLHF.

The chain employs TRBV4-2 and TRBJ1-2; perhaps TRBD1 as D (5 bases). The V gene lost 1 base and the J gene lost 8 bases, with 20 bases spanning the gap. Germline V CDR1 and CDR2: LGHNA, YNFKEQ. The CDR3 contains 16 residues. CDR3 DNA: TGTGCCAGCAGCCAAGGGGGGGATTATTATCGACGCGGCTACACCTTC. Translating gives CASSQGGDYYRRGYTF.

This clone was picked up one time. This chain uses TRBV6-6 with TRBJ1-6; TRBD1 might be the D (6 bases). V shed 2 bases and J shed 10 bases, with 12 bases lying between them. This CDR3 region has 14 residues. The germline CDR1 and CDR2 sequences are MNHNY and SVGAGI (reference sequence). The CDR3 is CASSYGDTRSPLHF. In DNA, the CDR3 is TGTGCCAGCAGTTACGGGGACACACGGTCACCCCTCCACTTT.

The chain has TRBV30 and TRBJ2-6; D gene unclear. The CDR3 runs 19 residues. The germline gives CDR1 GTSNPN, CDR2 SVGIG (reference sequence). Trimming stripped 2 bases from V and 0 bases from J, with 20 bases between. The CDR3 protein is CAWSSGDLLIYSGANVLTF. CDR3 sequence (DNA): TGTGCCTGGAGTTCAGGAGACTTACTCATTTACTCTGGGGCCAACGTCCTGACTTTC.

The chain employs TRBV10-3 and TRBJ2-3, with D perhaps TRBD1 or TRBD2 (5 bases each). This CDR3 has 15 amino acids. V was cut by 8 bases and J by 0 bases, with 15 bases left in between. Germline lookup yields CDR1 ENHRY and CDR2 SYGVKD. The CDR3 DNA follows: TGTGCCATCGGGGAACGGGACGGTAGCACAGATACGCAGTATTTT. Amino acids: CAIGERDGSTDTQYF.

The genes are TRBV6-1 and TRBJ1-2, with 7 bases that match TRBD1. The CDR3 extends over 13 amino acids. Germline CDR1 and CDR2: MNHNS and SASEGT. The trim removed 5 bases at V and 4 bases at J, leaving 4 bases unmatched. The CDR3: CASSNTGVYGYTF. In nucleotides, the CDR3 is TGTGCCAGCAGTAATACAGGGGTCTATGGCTACACCTTC.

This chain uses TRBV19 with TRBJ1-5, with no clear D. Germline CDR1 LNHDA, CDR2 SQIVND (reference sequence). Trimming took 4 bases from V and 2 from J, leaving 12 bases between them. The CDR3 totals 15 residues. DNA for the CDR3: TGTGCCAGTAGTAGAACGGACGTAGGCAATCAGCCCCAGCATTTT. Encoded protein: CASSRTDVGNQPQHF.

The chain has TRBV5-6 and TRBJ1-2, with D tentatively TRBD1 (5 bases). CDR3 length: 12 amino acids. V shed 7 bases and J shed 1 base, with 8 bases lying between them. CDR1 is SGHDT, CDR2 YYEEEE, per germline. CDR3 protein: CASARVNYGYTF. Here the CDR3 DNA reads TGTGCCAGCGCCAGGGTTAACTATGGCTACACCTTC.

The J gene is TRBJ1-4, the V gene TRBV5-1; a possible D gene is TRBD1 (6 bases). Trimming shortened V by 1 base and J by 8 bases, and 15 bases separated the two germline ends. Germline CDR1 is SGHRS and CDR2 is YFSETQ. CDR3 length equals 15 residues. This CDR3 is CASSLSSTGREKLFF. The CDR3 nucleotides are TGCGCCAGCAGCTTGTCATCTACAGGGAGAGAAAAACTGTTTTTT. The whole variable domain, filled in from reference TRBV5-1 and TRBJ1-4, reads KAGVTQTPRYLIKTRGQQVTLSCSPISGHRSVSWYQQTPGQGLQFLFEYFSETQRNKGNFPGRFSGRQFSNSRSEMNVSTLELGDSALYLCASSLSSTGREKLFFGSGTQLSVL.

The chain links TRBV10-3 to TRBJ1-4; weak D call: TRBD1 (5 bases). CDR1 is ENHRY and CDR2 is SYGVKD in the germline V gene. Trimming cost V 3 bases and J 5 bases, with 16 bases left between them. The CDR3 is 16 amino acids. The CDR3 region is CAISDQGRILNEKLFF. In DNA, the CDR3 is TGTGCCATCAGTGACCAGGGCAGGATCCTGAATGAAAAACTGTTTTTT.

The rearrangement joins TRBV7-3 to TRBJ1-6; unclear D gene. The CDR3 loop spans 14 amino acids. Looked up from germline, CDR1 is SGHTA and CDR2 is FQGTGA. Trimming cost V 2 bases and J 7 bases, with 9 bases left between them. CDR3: CASSLLFANSPLHF. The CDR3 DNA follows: TGTGCCAGCAGCTTACTCTTCGCCAATTCACCCCTCCACTTT.

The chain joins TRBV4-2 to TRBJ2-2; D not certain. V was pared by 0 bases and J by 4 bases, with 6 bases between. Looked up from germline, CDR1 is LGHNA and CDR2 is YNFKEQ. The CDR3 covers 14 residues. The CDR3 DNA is TGTGCCAGCAGCCAAGAGATGGGCACCGGGGAGCTGTTTTTT. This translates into CASSQEMGTGELFF.